A selection of T cell receptor beta chains follows, all from one sample in a study of T-cell reconstitution after alpha-beta-depleted transplantation in children. In TCRdb, the PCR reads were re-called with MiXCR into one record per CDR3 protein. The profile shows 700,000 to 950,000 distinct CDR3 sequences, roughly 16% of them singletons. The sample here was PBMCs, mostly from graft donor cells, taken 360 days after TCRalphabeta/CD19-depleted stem cell transplant. The receptors were sampled from a male patient younger than 18 who had a stem cell transplant for acute lymphoblastic leukemia, so the T cells may come from the graft donor. CDR3s include the opening cysteine and the closing phenylalanine or tryptophan. D genes are given only for firm matches. Expanded clones get a size class; other rows say once, few or many, or leave the size out.

v_call	d_call	clone_size	j_call	cdr3_aa	cdr3_nt
TRBV5-5	-	-	TRBJ2-1	CASSLRTIGNEQFF	TGTGCCAGCAGCTTGCGTACTATCGGCAATGAGCAGTTCTTC
TRBV27	-	-	TRBJ2-5	CASSTLDQETQYF	TGTGCCAGCAGTACCCTCGACCAAGAGACCCAGTACTTC
TRBV12-5	TRBD1	-	TRBJ2-2	CASGARDRGRTGELFF	TGTGCTAGTGGTGCCCGGGACAGGGGACGAACCGGGGAGCTGTTTTTT
TRBV9	-	few	TRBJ2-7	CASSVAGSPHEQYF	TGTGCCAGCAGCGTAGCCGGGAGCCCCCACGAGCAGTACTTC
TRBV7-3	-	few	TRBJ1-1	CASSLLTLNTEAFF	TGTGCCAGCAGCTTATTGACACTGAACACTGAAGCTTTCTTT
TRBV5-1	-	few	TRBJ2-3	CASSLEFGGTDTQYF	TGCGCCAGCAGCTTGGAATTTGGGGGCACAGATACGCAGTATTTT
TRBV7-9	-	many	TRBJ2-2	CASSPRANTGELFF	TGTGCCAGCAGCCCCCGGGCGAACACCGGGGAGCTGTTTTTT
TRBV7-2	-	-	TRBJ2-6	CASSLGQPPSGANVLTF	TGTGCCAGCAGCTTAGGACAGCCCCCTTCTGGGGCCAACGTCCTGACTTTC
TRBV6-2/TRBV6-3	TRBD2	-	TRBJ2-2	CASRSPGLVTGELFF	TGTGCCAGCAGATCCCCGGGACTAGTAACCGGGGAGCTGTTTTTT
TRBV7-3	-	few	TRBJ2-7	CASSQDGNSYEQYF	TGTGCCAGCAGCCAGGACGGGAACTCCTACGAGCAGTACTTC
TRBV7-3	-	-	TRBJ2-1	CASSLSALDNEQFF	TGTGCCAGCAGCTTAAGCGCCCTGGACAATGAGCAGTTCTTC
TRBV7-2	-	-	TRBJ2-3	CASSLALRRRTDTQYF	TGTGCCAGCAGCTTAGCTCTTAGAAGGCGCACAGATACGCAGTATTTT
TRBV7-3	-	few	TRBJ2-5	CASSPDESQETQYF	TGTGCCAGCAGCCCGGACGAGTCCCAAGAGACCCAGTACTTC
TRBV29-1	TRBD1	many	TRBJ2-2	CSVPGQGESTGELFF	TGCAGCGTCCCTGGACAGGGGGAGAGCACCGGGGAGCTGTTTTTT
TRBV5-1	TRBD2	many	TRBJ2-3	CASSLSTSVTDTQYF	TGCGCCAGCAGCTTGTCGACTAGCGTCACAGATACGCAGTATTTT
TRBV29-1	TRBD2	-	TRBJ2-7	CSVESGLAGYEQYF	TGCAGCGTTGAAAGCGGCCTAGCGGGCTACGAGCAGTACTTC
TRBV7-9	TRBD1	few	TRBJ2-3	CASSLWTGVPTDTQYF	TGTGCCAGCAGCCTCTGGACAGGGGTCCCCACAGATACGCAGTATTTT
TRBV12-3/TRBV12-4	TRBD2	-	TRBJ2-7	CASSLEGLAATYEQYF	TGTGCCAGCAGTTTAGAGGGACTAGCGGCTACCTACGAGCAGTACTTC
TRBV12-3/TRBV12-4	-	many	TRBJ1-3	CASSFHPSGNTIYF	TGTGCCAGCAGTTTTCACCCCTCTGGAAACACCATATATTTT
TRBV12-3/TRBV12-4	-	-	TRBJ2-5	CASSPPGASETQYF	TGTGCCAGCAGTCCCCCAGGGGCGTCAGAGACCCAGTACTTC
TRBV6-5	TRBD1	few	TRBJ2-2	CASSYPGGRGPNTGELFF	TGTGCCAGCAGTTACCCTGGGGGCAGGGGGCCAAACACCGGGGAGCTGTTTTTT
TRBV20-1	TRBD2	few	TRBJ2-1	CSAKAGSSYNEQFF	TGCAGTGCTAAAGCGGGAAGCTCCTACAATGAGCAGTTCTTC
TRBV10-2	-	few	TRBJ2-5	CASRIVETQYF	TGCGCCAGCAGGATTGTAGAGACCCAGTACTTC
TRBV20-1	-	many	TRBJ2-2	CSARRGAPGELFF	TGCAGTGCTAGAAGGGGCGCCCCCGGGGAGCTGTTTTTT
TRBV28	TRBD2	-	TRBJ2-7	CASSLLAGGGSEQYF	TGTGCCAGCAGTTTATTAGCGGGGGGCGGTAGCGAGCAGTACTTC
TRBV7-6	TRBD2	few	TRBJ2-3	CASSFRLAGGSDTQYF	TGTGCCAGCAGCTTTAGACTAGCGGGAGGATCAGATACGCAGTATTTT
TRBV5-1	-	few	TRBJ2-5	CASSETETQYF	TGCGCCAGCAGCGAGACGGAGACCCAGTACTTC